This T cell receptor (beta chain) was sequenced for a study of blood T cell repertoires in COVID-19. Study-wide context: COVID-19 samples collected from the United States, Italy and Spain covered acute and convalescent phases. Sample material is recorded as cDNA or gDNA derived from T cells, B-cell-depleted T cells, or PBMCs.

Germline V gene sequence: CDR1 ENHRY, CDR2 SYGVKD. CDR3 size: 13 residues. This clone was seen once. The junction and the germline gene differ at one end; a read error may be behind it. Enrolled during active infection, Seattle patients were then followed longitudinally. Authors' methods: Nucleated cell number was recorded as an estimate derived from reference gene primer amplification. Clones were sequenced by immunoSEQ multiplex PCR, and TCRdb holds only the in-frame ones, with some missing. V, J and clone size are taken as reported in that table, and D and trimming were inferred from the DNA itself. This repertoire shows about 260,000 clones, roughly 90% found once; its top ten account for over 9%.

Source material: peripheral blood. The source is a woman aged 25 to 39 with COVID-19, enrolled during active disease. The rearrangement uses TRBV10-3 and TRBJ2-7; possibly TRBD1 for D (6 bases). In DNA, the CDR3 is TGTGCCATACTTAGGACAGAAAACTACGAGCAATACTTC. It codes for CAILRTENYEQYF.